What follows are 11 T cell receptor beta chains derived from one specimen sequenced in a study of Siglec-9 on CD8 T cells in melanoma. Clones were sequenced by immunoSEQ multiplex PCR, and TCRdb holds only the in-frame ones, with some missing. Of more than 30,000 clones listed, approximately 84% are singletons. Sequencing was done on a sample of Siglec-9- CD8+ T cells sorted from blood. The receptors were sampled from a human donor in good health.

CDR3 nucleotides: TGCGCCAGCAGCCAAACCAGGGGGCCCCGAGTAGATACGCAGTATTTT. This translates into CASSQTRGPRVDTQYF. The chain is built from TRBV4-1 and TRBJ2-3; 8 nucleotides agree with TRBD1. Germline values: CDR1 MGHRA, CDR2 YSYEKL. This CDR3 comprises 16 residues. Trimming took 2 bases from V and 5 from J; bases not matched to a gene: 9.

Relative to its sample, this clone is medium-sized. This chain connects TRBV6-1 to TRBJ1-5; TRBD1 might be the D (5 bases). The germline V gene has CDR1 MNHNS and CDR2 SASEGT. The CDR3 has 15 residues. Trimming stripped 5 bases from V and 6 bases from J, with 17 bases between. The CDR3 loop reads CASSTDGGDPQPQHF. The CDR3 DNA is TGTGCCAGCAGTACCGACGGGGGAGATCCTCAGCCCCAGCATTTT.

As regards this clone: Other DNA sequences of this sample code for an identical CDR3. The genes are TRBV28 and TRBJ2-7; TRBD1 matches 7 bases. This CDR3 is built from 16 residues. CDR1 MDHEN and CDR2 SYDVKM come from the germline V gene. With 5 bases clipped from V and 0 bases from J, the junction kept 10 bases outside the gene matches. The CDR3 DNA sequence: TGTGCCAGCAGTCCCCCCGGACAGGCTAGCTCCTACGAGCAGTACTTC. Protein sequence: CASSPPGQASSYEQYF.

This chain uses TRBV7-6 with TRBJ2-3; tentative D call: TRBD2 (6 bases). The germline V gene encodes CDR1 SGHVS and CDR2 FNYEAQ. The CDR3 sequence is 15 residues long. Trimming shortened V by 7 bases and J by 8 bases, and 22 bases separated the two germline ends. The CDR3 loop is CASTLRGGVEGTQYF. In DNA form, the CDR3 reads TGTGCCAGCACCCTAAGAGGCGGGGTGGAGGGTACGCAGTATTTT.

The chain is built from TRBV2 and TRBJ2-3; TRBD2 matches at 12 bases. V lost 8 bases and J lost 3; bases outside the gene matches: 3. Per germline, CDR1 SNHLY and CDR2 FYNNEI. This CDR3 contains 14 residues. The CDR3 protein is CASSLAGGTDTQYF. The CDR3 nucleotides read TGTGCCAGCTCCCTAGCGGGGGGGACAGATACGCAGTATTTT.

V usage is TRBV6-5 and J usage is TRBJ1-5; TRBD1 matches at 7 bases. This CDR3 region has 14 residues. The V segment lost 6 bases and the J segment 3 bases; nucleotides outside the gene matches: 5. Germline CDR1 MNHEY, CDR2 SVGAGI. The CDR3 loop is CASRRQGNNQPQHF. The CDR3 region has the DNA TGTGCCAGCAGACGACAGGGAAACAATCAGCCCCAGCATTTT.

In DNA, the CDR3 is TGCGCCAGCAGCCAAGATGGATTCTCTAGCGCCTCCTACAATGAGCAGTTCTTC. It specifies CASSQDGFSSASYNEQFF. The chain couples TRBV4-1 to TRBJ2-1, with D possibly being TRBD2 (6 bases). The CDR3 consists of 18 residues. Germline loops: CDR1 MGHRA, CDR2 YSYEKL. V was trimmed by 0 bases and J by 0 bases, leaving 15 bases between them.

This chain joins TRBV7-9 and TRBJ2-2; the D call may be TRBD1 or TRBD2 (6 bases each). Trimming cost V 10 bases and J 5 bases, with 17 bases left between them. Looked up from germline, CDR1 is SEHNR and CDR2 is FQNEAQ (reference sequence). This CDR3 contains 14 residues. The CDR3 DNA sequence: TGTGCCACGCGCCGAACAGGGAGGACCGGGGAGCTGTTTTTT. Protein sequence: CATRRTGRTGELFF.

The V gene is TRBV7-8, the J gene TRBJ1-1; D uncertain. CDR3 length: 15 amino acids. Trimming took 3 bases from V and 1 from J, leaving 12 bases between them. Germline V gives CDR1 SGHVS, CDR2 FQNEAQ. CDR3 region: CASSFSEWGNTEAFF. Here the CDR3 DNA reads TGTGCCAGCAGCTTTTCAGAGTGGGGGAACACTGAAGCTTTCTTT.

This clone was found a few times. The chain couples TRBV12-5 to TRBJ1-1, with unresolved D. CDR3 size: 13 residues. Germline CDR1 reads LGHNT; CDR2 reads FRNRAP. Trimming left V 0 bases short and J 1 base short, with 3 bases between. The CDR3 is CASGLVPNTEAFF. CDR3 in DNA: TGTGCTAGTGGTTTGGTACCGAACACTGAAGCTTTCTTT.

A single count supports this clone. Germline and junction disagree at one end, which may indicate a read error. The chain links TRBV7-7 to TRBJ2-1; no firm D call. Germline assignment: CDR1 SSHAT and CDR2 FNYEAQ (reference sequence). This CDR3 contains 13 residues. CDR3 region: CASSPHPNNEQFF. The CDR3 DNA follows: TGTGCTAGCAGCCCTCACCCAAACAATGAGCAGTTCTTC.